Presented here are 18 T cell receptor beta chains from one specimen sequenced in a study of T cell repertoires in cytomegalovirus infection. Via MiXCR, TCRdb re-called the reads, giving one row per CDR3 protein. The sample lists roughly 500,000 distinct CDR3 sequences, approximately 10% occurring once. The specimen was PBMCs. These receptor sequences come from a human donor in good health (CMV status not recorded). Some clones in this sample may be carry-over from other donors' samples.

This clonotype was observed at least ten times. The chain recombines TRBV19 with TRBJ1-2; 7 bases align to TRBD1. The CDR3 runs 16 residues. Germline lookup yields CDR1 LNHDA and CDR2 SQIVND (reference sequence). After removal of 7 bases from V and 6 bases from J, the junction contained 17 bases not matched to a gene. The CDR3 reads CASTSPQGGSGNGYTF. CDR3 nucleotide sequence: TGTGCCAGTACCTCCCCCCAAGGGGGCTCGGGTAATGGCTACACCTTC.

The chain employs TRBV19 and TRBJ2-7; weak D call: TRBD2 (6 bases). The length of the CDR3 is 16 residues. Per the germline V gene, CDR1 is LNHDA and CDR2 is SQIVND (reference sequence). Trimming took off 6 bases at V and 0 bases at J, with 18 bases between the two ends. CDR3 amino acids: CASSPGTGEGSYEQYF. In DNA form, the CDR3 reads TGTGCCAGTAGCCCTGGGACGGGAGAAGGCTCCTACGAGCAGTACTTC.

Many counts were recorded for this clonotype. The chain employs TRBV4-2 and TRBJ2-7; TRBD2 agrees at 9 bases. Germline V gives CDR1 LGHNA, CDR2 YNFKEQ. This CDR3 region has 16 residues. With V trimmed by 3 bases and J by 6 bases, 12 bases remained unmatched. CDR3 protein: CASSHGNGGRVGEQYF. The CDR3 DNA reads TGTGCCAGCAGCCACGGTAATGGCGGGAGGGTAGGCGAGCAGTACTTC.

This clonotype was counted ten times or more. The genes are TRBV7-2 and TRBJ1-1; D is possibly TRBD1 (5 bases). The CDR3 runs to 15 residues. CDR1 and CDR2 from the germline V gene are SGHTA and FQGNSA. Trimming cost V 1 base and J 4 bases, with 13 bases left between them. CDR3 protein: CASSLDVTRGTEAFF. Here the CDR3 DNA reads TGTGCCAGCAGCTTAGACGTAACAAGGGGCACTGAAGCTTTCTTT.

This rearrangement joins TRBV19 to TRBJ2-1; 9 bases agree with TRBD1. V dropped 10 bases and J dropped 0; count of bases not matched to a gene: 10. CDR1 is LNHDA and CDR2 is SQIVND in the germline V gene (reference sequence). The CDR3 runs 16 residues. The CDR3 DNA sequence: TGTGCCACCCGCACAGGGGGCGCGAGCTCCTACAATGAGCAGTTCTTC. Its protein product is CATRTGGASSYNEQFF. The variable domain in full, with the rest retrieved from reference TRBV19 and TRBJ2-1, is DGGITQSPKYLFRKEGQNVTLSCEQNLNHDAMYWYRQDPGQGLRLIYYSQIVNDFQKGDIAEGYSVSREKKESFPLTVTSAQKNPTAFYLCATRTGGASSYNEQFFGPGTRLTVL.

A word on this clonotype: The junction departs from germline at one end; a sequencing error may be responsible. The chain carries TRBV6-5 and TRBJ2-5; D not resolved. The CDR3 is made up of 13 amino acids. Germline assignment: CDR1 MNHEY and CDR2 SVGAGI. This CDR3 is CASRPDIQEIQYF. As DNA, the CDR3 is TGTGCCAGCAGACCCGACATACAAGAGATCCAGTACTTC.

This clonotype was detected a few times. The rearrangement links TRBV5-6 to TRBJ2-3; D may be TRBD2 (5 bases). The CDR3 sequence is 15 residues long. Trimming left V 7 bases short and J 2 bases short, with 17 bases between. Germline CDR1 reads SGHDT; CDR2 reads YYEEEE. This chain's CDR3 is CASALRARNTDTQYF. As DNA, the CDR3 is TGTGCCAGCGCGTTGCGGGCCAGGAACACAGATACGCAGTATTTT.

A remark on this clonotype: This may be a read error, as it is one base from a much larger clone. This chain uses TRBV15 with TRBJ2-5; 9 bases fit TRBD2. The germline CDR1 and CDR2 sequences are LNHNV and YYDKDF (reference sequence). The V and J ends lost 8 bases and 5 bases, in that order; junction bases with no gene match: 12. CDR3 length: 15 amino acids. In DNA form, the CDR3 reads TGTGCCACCTCCCGGCGTAGCGGGGGACGCGAGACCCAGTACTTC. Translating gives CATSRRSGGRETQYF.

There are many counts of this clonotype. J is TRBJ2-7 and V is TRBV11-2; 8 nucleotides align to TRBD1. The CDR3 totals 15 residues. Trimming took 4 bases from V and 3 from J; bases not matched to a gene: 8. Looked up from germline, CDR1 is SGHAT and CDR2 is FQNNGV. This chain's CDR3 is CASSSLRTGNYEQYF. Written as DNA, the CDR3 is TGTGCCAGCAGCTCCTTACGGACAGGGAACTACGAGCAGTACTTC. Based on the CDR3 plus reference TRBV11-2 and TRBJ2-7, the full variable domain is EAGVAQSPRYKIIEKRQSVAFWCNPISGHATLYWYQQILGQGPKLLIQFQNNGVVDDSQLPKDRFSAERLKGVDSTLKIQPAKLEDSAVYLCASSSLRTGNYEQYFGPGTRLTVT.

This clonotype was observed a few times. The chain joins TRBV6-5 to TRBJ1-2, with D possibly being TRBD1 (5 bases). V dropped 3 bases and J dropped 4 bases, with 9 bases sitting between them. Germline V CDR1 and CDR2: MNHEY, SVGAGI. This CDR3 region has 13 residues. The CDR3 is CASSYGGTYGYTF. CDR3 DNA: TGTGCCAGCAGTTATGGGGGGACCTATGGCTACACCTTC.

This clonotype was detected many times. The CDR3 is CAISDYGTNYGYTF. CDR3 coding DNA: TGTGCCATCAGTGATTACGGTACTAACTATGGCTACACCTTC. The chain couples TRBV10-3 to TRBJ1-2, with unresolved D. The CDR3 sequence is 14 residues long. Trimming pared 3 bases from V and 0 bases from J, leaving 8 bases between. The germline V gene encodes CDR1 ENHRY and CDR2 SYGVKD.

This clonotype appeared many times. The chain has TRBV7-9 and TRBJ2-7; D not resolved. The germline CDR1 and CDR2 sequences are SEHNR and FQNEAQ (reference sequence). The ends were cut back, 1 base at V and 4 bases at J, with 11 bases in the middle. The CDR3 runs to 14 residues. In DNA form, the CDR3 reads TGTGCCAGCAGCTTAGGCCAGACCCATTACGAGCAGTACTTC. Its translation is CASSLGQTHYEQYF.

This clonotype occurred many times. The genes are TRBV3-1 and TRBJ2-5; 8 bases map to TRBD2. With 4 bases clipped from V and 9 bases from J, the junction kept 13 bases outside the gene matches. The germline gives CDR1 LGHDT, CDR2 YNNKEL (reference sequence). This CDR3 region has 15 residues. The DNA of the CDR3 is TGTGCCAGCAGCCTGGCCGGGACTAGGACTCGAGCCCAGTACTTC. This encodes CASSLAGTRTRAQYF.

The sample holds many counts of this clonotype. The V and J genes are TRBV12-5 and TRBJ2-1, with TRBD2 identical over 10 bases. CDR1 and CDR2 from the germline V gene are LGHNT and FRNRAP. V gave up 6 bases and J gave up 8 bases; unmatched junction bases: 13. The CDR3 loop spans 16 amino acids. CDR3 sequence: CASGSLIAGGGDEQFF. The CDR3 coding sequence is TGTGCTAGTGGCTCCCTCATAGCGGGGGGAGGGGATGAGCAGTTCTTC. The full variable domain, its missing parts supplied by reference TRBV12-5 and TRBJ2-1, is DARVTQTPRHKVTEMGQEVTMRCQPILGHNTVFWYRQTMMQGLELLAYFRNRAPLDDSGMPKDRFSAEMPDATLATLKIQPSEPRDSAVYFCASGSLIAGGGDEQFFGPGTRLTVL.

This clonotype was seen repeatedly, ten times or more. This rearrangement joins TRBV9 to TRBJ1-1, with a possible D match to TRBD1 (5 bases). The germline V and J ends were trimmed by 5 bases and 3 bases, with 14 bases remaining between them. Germline V CDR1 and CDR2: SGDLS, YYNGEE. CDR3 length: 14 residues. CDR3 sequence reads: CASSTGLADTEAFF. The CDR3 region has the DNA TGTGCCAGCAGTACGGGGCTGGCGGACACTGAAGCTTTCTTT. Full variable domain (outside the CDR3, taken from reference TRBV9 and TRBJ1-1): DSGVTQTPKHLITATGQRVTLRCSPRSGDLSVYWYQQSLDQGLQFLIQYYNGEERAKGNILERFSAQQFPDLHSELNLSSLELGDSALYFCASSTGLADTEAFFGQGTRLTVV.

This clonotype has a handful of counts. This chain connects TRBV28 to TRBJ2-1; 11 nucleotides line up with TRBD2. V trimming: 6 bases; J trimming: 7 bases; junction bases outside the gene matches: 8. Germline V gene data show CDR1 as MDHEN and CDR2 as SYDVKM. This CDR3 comprises 15 residues. In DNA form, the CDR3 reads TGTGCCAGCAGCAGCGGGACTAGCGGAGGGAATGAGCAGTTCTTC. It specifies CASSSGTSGGNEQFF.

This clonotype has more than one count but fewer than ten. This sequence joins TRBV19 and TRBJ1-1, with D perhaps matching TRBD1 (6 bases). Between the trimmed V and J ends, which lost 7 bases and 2 bases, there was a span of 14 bases. The length of the CDR3 is 14 residues. Germline V gene data show CDR1 as LNHDA and CDR2 as SQIVND (reference sequence). The CDR3 is CASTAWGGNTEAFF. The CDR3 DNA follows: TGTGCCAGTACCGCATGGGGGGGCAACACTGAAGCTTTCTTT.

V usage is TRBV29-1 and J usage is TRBJ1-2; unclear D gene. Per germline, CDR1 SQVTM and CDR2 ANQGSEA. The ends were cut back, 4 bases at V and 6 bases at J, with 12 bases in the middle. The CDR3 runs to 12 residues. The CDR3 bases are TGCAGCGTTGGGGTGCCCCACCATGGCTACACCTTC. This gives the protein CSVGVPHHGYTF.